A single sample gave rise to the 8 T cell receptor beta chains below, sequenced in a study of blood T cell repertoires in COVID-19. Data came from immunoSEQ multiplex PCR; TCRdb stores just in-frame clones and leaves some out. The sample consists of about 350,000 clones, more than 85% of them appearing once. Sequencing input: PBMCs or T cells enriched from blood (not recorded which). These TCRs come from a woman in her thirties who had recovered from COVID-19.

Comment on this clone: The sample has other DNA sequences that encode this CDR3 too. The rearrangement uses TRBV27 and TRBJ2-5; unclear D gene. The V end was cut by 3 bases, the J end by 5 bases, with 10 bases between. Per germline, CDR1 MNHEY and CDR2 SMNVEV (reference sequence). This CDR3 is built from 13 residues. The CDR3 region is CASSLGRKETQYF. The CDR3 DNA sequence: TGTGCCAGCAGTTTGGGCAGAAAGGAGACCCAGTACTTC.

V is TRBV10-3 and J is TRBJ1-1; a possible D gene is TRBD1 (5 bases). The length of the CDR3 is 13 residues. Germline lookup yields CDR1 ENHRY and CDR2 SYGVKD. The germline V and J ends were trimmed by 11 bases and 1 base, with 14 bases remaining between them. The CDR3, as DNA: TGTGCCGTTAGCGGGACGGGGAACACTGAAGCTTTCTTT. It specifies CAVSGTGNTEAFF.

This chain joins TRBV7-2 and TRBJ2-7, with TRBD2 identical over 11 bases. V was pared by 5 bases and J by 4 bases, with 7 bases of the junction left unmatched. Germline CDR1 is SGHTA and CDR2 is FQGNSA. The CDR3 has 15 amino acids. Here the CDR3 reads CASSTTGTSGYEQYF. DNA for the CDR3: TGTGCCAGCAGCACTACCGGGACTAGCGGATACGAGCAGTACTTC. Full variable domain (missing parts from reference TRBV7-2 and TRBJ2-7): GAGVSQSPSNKVTEKGKDVELRCDPISGHTALYWYRQSLGQGLEFLIYFQGNSAPDKSGLPSDRFSAERTGGSVSTLTIQRTQQEDSAVYLCASSTTGTSGYEQYFGPGTRLTVT.

This chain connects TRBV30 to TRBJ1-4, with 7 bases identical to TRBD1. The germline V gene encodes CDR1 GTSNPN and CDR2 SVGIG (reference sequence). V gave up 3 bases and J gave up 10 bases; unmatched junction bases: 8. CDR3 length: 13 amino acids. The CDR3 DNA reads TGTGCCTGGAGCCGTACAGGGGACGGAAAACTGTTTTTT. It is translated as CAWSRTGDGKLFF.

V gene TRBV5-1 combines with J gene TRBJ2-7, with 12 bases lining up with TRBD2. Germline V CDR1 and CDR2: SGHRS, YFSETQ. The CDR3 has 17 amino acids. J gave up 0 bases and V 2 bases, and 6 bases lay outside the gene matches. The CDR3 sequence is CASSLGLAGRSSYEQYF. The CDR3 nucleotides are TGCGCCAGCAGCTTAGGACTAGCGGGGCGTAGCTCCTACGAGCAGTACTTC.

The rearrangement joins TRBV20-1 to TRBJ1-1; possible D gene TRBD1, 5 bases. The CDR3 loop spans 15 amino acids. Germline CDR1 is DFQATT and CDR2 is SNEGSKA (reference sequence). V was shortened by 3 bases and J by 5 bases, with 19 bases between the two germline ends. CDR3 region: CSASGQGEVRTEAFF. The CDR3 DNA reads TGCAGTGCTAGTGGGCAGGGCGAGGTTAGGACTGAAGCTTTCTTT.

The chain joins TRBV30 to TRBJ1-1; possible D gene TRBD1, 6 bases. Trimming removed 5 bases from V and 6 bases from J, with 13 bases in between. The CDR3 has 12 residues. Looked up from germline, CDR1 is GTSNPN and CDR2 is SVGIG (reference sequence). The CDR3 loop is CAWATGTAEAFF. CDR3 bases: TGTGCCTGGGCCACAGGGACGGCTGAAGCTTTCTTT.

This clone was observed once. The chain joins TRBV2 to TRBJ2-5; 11 positions agree with TRBD2. V lost 7 bases and J lost 2; bases outside the gene matches: 0. From germline, CDR1 is SNHLY and CDR2 FYNNEI. CDR3 length: 13 amino acids. The CDR3 reads CASTSGGQETQYF. The DNA of the CDR3 is TGTGCCAGCACTAGCGGGGGGCAAGAGACCCAGTACTTC.